One and the same sample provided the 16 T cell receptor beta chains below, sequenced in a study of T cells in Graves' hyperthyroidism and ophthalmopathy. The source material, RNA transcripts, was used to amplify TCR beta CDR3 regions. Using the HTBI primer set, a first-round RT-PCR was run on the TCR CDR3. TCRdb independently ran MiXCR on the multiplex PCR reads; one entry per CDR3 protein. This table holds 300,000 to 400,000 distinct CDR3 sequences, around 13% found once. The sequenced sample consisted of blood. The receptors here all came from a woman between 25 and 40 years old with Graves' ophthalmopathy.

This clonotype was seen a few times. The chain couples TRBV9 to TRBJ1-1; unclear D gene. Germline V gene sequence: CDR1 SGDLS, CDR2 YYNGEE. The V gene lost 4 bases and the J gene lost 4 bases, with 5 bases spanning the gap. The CDR3 is 11 residues long. The chain's CDR3 is CASSPRTEAFF. The CDR3 DNA reads as TGTGCCAGCAGCCCCCGCACTGAAGCTTTCTTT.

This clonotype has ten or more counts. The chain couples TRBV20-1 to TRBJ2-5; TRBD1 matches at 8 bases. CDR1 and CDR2 from the germline V gene are DFQATT and SNEGSKA (reference sequence). The CDR3 runs 13 residues. V lost 6 bases to trimming and J lost 1 base; unmatched junction nucleotides: 4. The CDR3 loop reads CSAYRGSQETQYF. The CDR3, as DNA: TGCAGTGCCTACAGGGGGTCCCAAGAGACCCAGTACTTC.

CDR3: CASSLTQNTEAFF. CDR3 nucleotides: TGTGCCAGCAGTTTAACACAGAACACTGAAGCTTTCTTT. The gene calls are TRBV6-1 and TRBJ1-1; D call uncertain. This CDR3 spans 13 amino acids. The V end was cut by 5 bases, the J end by 1 base, with 8 bases between. The germline gives CDR1 MNHNS, CDR2 SASEGT.

This clonotype was observed many times. The chain joins TRBV28 to TRBJ2-3, with 8 bases identical to TRBD1. After removal of 4 bases from V and 1 base from J, the junction contained 4 bases not matched to a gene. The CDR3 is 15 amino acids. The germline CDR1 and CDR2 sequences are MDHEN and SYDVKM. The chain's CDR3 is CASSSGGAGTDTQYF. Written as DNA, the CDR3 is TGTGCCAGCAGTTCAGGGGGCGCCGGCACAGATACGCAGTATTTT. Using reference TRBV28 and TRBJ2-3 for the parts outside the CDR3, the full variable domain is DVKVTQSSRYLVKRTGEKVFLECVQDMDHENMFWYRQDPGLGLRLIYFSYDVKMKEKGDIPEGYSVSREKKERFSLILESASTNQTSMYLCASSSGGAGTDTQYFGPGTRLTVL.

The sample holds many counts of this clonotype. The chain recombines TRBV7-3 with TRBJ2-1; D is perhaps TRBD2 (5 bases). Trimming took off 6 bases at V and 6 bases at J, with 12 bases between the two ends. The CDR3 is 13 amino acids. Germline V gene sequence: CDR1 SGHTA, CDR2 FQGTGA. In DNA, the CDR3 is TGTGCCAGCAGTGAGGGCGCGATCAATGAGCAGTTCTTC. Encoded protein: CASSEGAINEQFF.

This chain links TRBV10-1 with TRBJ2-5; D remains unclear. The germline V gene has CDR1 WNHNN and CDR2 SYGVQD (reference sequence). Trimming cost V 0 bases and J 3 bases, with 5 bases left between them. This CDR3 is built from 13 residues. The CDR3 region is CASSESPEETQYF. CDR3 DNA sequence: TGCGCCAGCAGTGAGTCCCCAGAAGAGACCCAGTACTTC.

This clonotype was recorded many times. The chain has TRBV11-2 and TRBJ2-7; no reliable D call. V was shortened by 5 bases and J by 0 bases, with 8 bases between the two germline ends. Germline V lookup: CDR1 SGHAT, CDR2 FQNNGV. The CDR3 covers 13 residues. CDR3 in amino acids: CASSPGVSYEQYF. For the CDR3, the DNA is TGTGCCAGCAGCCCGGGCGTCTCCTACGAGCAGTACTTC.

This clonotype was recorded many times. The chain employs TRBV7-2 and TRBJ2-3; TRBD2 aligns across 14 bases. This CDR3 contains 15 residues. Germline loops: CDR1 SGHTA, CDR2 FQGNSA. V shed 4 bases and J 4 bases; nucleotides not matched to a gene: 1. The chain's CDR3 is CASSWGLAGADTQYF. Here the CDR3 DNA reads TGTGCCAGCAGCTGGGGACTAGCGGGGGCAGATACGCAGTATTTT.

This clonotype was recorded many times. This chain uses TRBV27 with TRBJ1-6, with 7 bases aligning to TRBD1. Germline V CDR1 and CDR2: MNHEY, SMNVEV (reference sequence). The CDR3 length is 19 residues. Trimming cost V 6 bases and J 6 bases; bases outside gene matches: 20. CDR3 in DNA: TGTGCCAGCAGCGAAGGGTGGACGGGCAGGGGGTTATCTAATTCACCCCTCCACTTT. As protein: CASSEGWTGRGLSNSPLHF.

Note on this clonotype: Sequence at one end of the junction differs from germline and may be a read error. This chain joins TRBV20-1 and TRBJ2-2; 9 nucleotides match TRBD1. The V gene's germline CDR1 is DFQATT and CDR2 SNEGSKA (reference sequence). This CDR3 region has 19 residues. The CDR3 region has the DNA TGCAGTACTAGATACTACGGGACAGGGCGATGGGGTGGCACCGGGGAGCTGTTTTTT. This encodes CSTRYYGTGRWGGTGELFF.

A note on this clonotype: This clone may be a read error of a much larger clone one base away. The chain uses TRBV28 and TRBJ1-1, with no clear D. Per the germline V gene, CDR1 is MDHEN and CDR2 is SYDVKM. V was trimmed by 7 bases and J by 8 bases, leaving 8 bases between them. CDR3 length: 10 amino acids. CDR3: CASKGIEAFF. CDR3 sequence (DNA): TGTGCCAGCAAAGGGATAGAAGCTTTCTTT.

In its sample, this clonotype was seen many times. This chain links TRBV20-1 with TRBJ2-7; D tentatively fits TRBD1 or TRBD2 (5 bases each). Germline V gene sequence: CDR1 DFQATT, CDR2 SNEGSKA (reference sequence). V dropped 6 bases and J dropped 4 bases, with 19 bases sitting between them. The CDR3 sequence is 14 residues long. The CDR3 DNA reads as TGCAGTGCCCGACCCCCCAATTGGGGGTACGAGCAGTACTTC. Amino acid sequence: CSARPPNWGYEQYF.

In its sample, this clonotype was seen many times. The rearrangement uses TRBV2 and TRBJ2-5; TRBD2 matches 7 bases. Per the germline V gene, CDR1 is SNHLY and CDR2 is FYNNEI. V was pared by 10 bases and J by 4 bases, with 12 bases of the junction left unmatched. This CDR3 comprises 14 residues. This CDR3 reads CATSGGAFGETQYF. The CDR3 nucleotides are TGTGCCACCTCGGGGGGAGCTTTCGGAGAGACCCAGTACTTC.

This clonotype was seen at least ten times. Mismatch with germline at one junction end may stem from a read error. This chain joins TRBV6-1 and TRBJ1-2; D not resolved. The CDR3 is made up of 14 amino acids. From germline, CDR1 is MNHNS and CDR2 SASEGT. CDR3 nucleotide sequence: TGTGCCAGCCGTGATACTTCCTTGAACTATGGCTACACCTTC. Protein sequence: CASRDTSLNYGYTF.

This clonotype came up many times. This chain connects TRBV18 to TRBJ1-2, with D unresolved. Germline CDR1 is KGHSH and CDR2 is LQKENI. The CDR3 is 16 amino acids. The V and J ends lost 3 bases and 2 bases respectively, with 16 bases between them. The CDR3 sequence is CASSPLPTKLNYGYTF. In DNA form, the CDR3 reads TGTGCCAGCTCACCTCTCCCAACTAAGTTAAACTATGGCTACACCTTC.

The CDR3 DNA is TGCAGTGCTAAAGAGTCAGGGGTCGATATCTACGAGCAGTACTTC. It translates to CSAKESGVDIYEQYF. The V gene is TRBV20-1, the J gene TRBJ2-7; tentative D call: TRBD1 (6 bases). Germline V gene lookup returns CDR1 DFQATT and CDR2 SNEGSKA (reference sequence). Trimming cost V 4 bases and J 3 bases, with 19 bases left between them. This CDR3 contains 15 residues.